The 30 T cell receptor beta chains below all came from one sample that was sequenced in a study of blood T cells in healthy people across ages. Alongside a J-beta primer mix, a sample-barcoded 5' primer served in a second PCR lasting about 7 to 12 cycles. TCRdb re-analysed the 5' RACE reads in MiXCR, keeping a single row per CDR3 protein. Of some 760,000 distinct CDR3 sequences listed, roughly 25% were seen once; the top ten hold roughly a tenth. These same records also appear under a second study, on T cells of mothers and their children.

Sequencing was performed on blood. Receptor source: a boy between 10 and 17 years old in good health.

The chain has TRBV4-3 and TRBJ1-1, with D possibly TRBD1 on 5 matching bases. V lost 0 bases and J 3 bases, leaving 11 bases between the germline ends. Germline loops: CDR1 LGHNA, CDR2 YSLEER. The CDR3 is 15 amino acids. DNA for the CDR3: TGCGCCAGCAGCCAAGATATCCTAGGGGACACTGAAGCTTTCTTT. Residues: CASSQDILGDTEAFF.

This clonotype was picked up a small number of times. This chain joins TRBV7-9 and TRBJ1-4; weak D call: TRBD1 (6 bases). CDR3 length equals 14 residues. V was clipped by 5 bases and J by 6 bases, with 13 bases between them. Germline CDR1 and CDR2: SEHNR and FQNEAQ (reference sequence). The CDR3 protein is CASSTRDMYEKLFF. CDR3 nucleotides: TGTGCCAGCAGCACGAGGGACATGTATGAAAAACTGTTTTTT.

The chain has TRBV12-5 and TRBJ2-5, with TRBD1 matching 7 bases. Trimming removed 5 bases from V and 5 bases from J; junction bases left unmatched: 5. The CDR3 contains 13 residues. Germline CDR1 is LGHNT and CDR2 is FRNRAP. The CDR3 is CASGTGTEETQYF. The CDR3 DNA sequence: TGTGCTAGTGGTACTGGGACAGAGGAGACCCAGTACTTC.

The V gene is TRBV10-2, the J gene TRBJ2-4; TRBD1 is a possible D gene (7 bases). The V end lost 6 bases, the J end lost 1 base, and 13 bases lay between the germline ends. The V gene's germline CDR1 is WSHSY and CDR2 SAAADI. The CDR3 totals 15 residues. The CDR3 region is CASSRSGGAKNIQYF. As DNA, the CDR3 is TGCGCCAGCAGCCGTTCAGGGGGGGCCAAAAACATTCAGTACTTC.

The chain combines TRBV7-9 with TRBJ2-7; 7 bases fit TRBD2. There are 15 residues in the CDR3. From germline, CDR1 is SEHNR and CDR2 FQNEAQ (reference sequence). Unmatched junction bases numbered 8, after V lost 4 bases and J lost 2 bases. The CDR3 DNA sequence: TGTGCCAGCAGCTCTGAGCGGGGCCGCCCCTACGAGCAGTACTTC. Amino acid sequence: CASSSERGRPYEQYF.

The V and J genes are TRBV7-9 and TRBJ2-3; 10 positions agree with TRBD1. The CDR3 sequence is 17 residues long. The germline gives CDR1 SEHNR, CDR2 FQNEAQ (reference sequence). The trim removed 8 bases at V and 0 bases at J, leaving 11 bases unmatched. The CDR3 loop reads CASGQGDYSPSTDTQYF. Here the CDR3 DNA reads TGTGCCAGCGGACAGGGGGACTATTCCCCTAGCACAGATACGCAGTATTTT.

In its sample, this clonotype was seen a few times. The chain uses TRBV27 and TRBJ2-5, with D tentatively TRBD2 (5 bases). Germline V gene sequence: CDR1 MNHEY, CDR2 SMNVEV (reference sequence). Trimming shortened V by 8 bases and J by 12 bases, and 25 bases separated the two germline ends. The CDR3 has 14 amino acids. CDR3 sequence: CASRSSGSFFSEYF. CDR3 DNA sequence: TGTGCCAGCCGCTCATCGGGATCCTTCTTTTCGGAGTACTTC.

The chain is built from TRBV28 and TRBJ2-2; D possibly corresponds to TRBD2 (6 bases). V gave up 4 bases and J gave up 2 bases, with 11 bases separating them. The CDR3 sequence is 15 residues long. Germline V gene sequence: CDR1 MDHEN, CDR2 SYDVKM. The CDR3 loop is CASSSGGPNTGELFF. The CDR3 nucleotides read TGTGCCAGCAGTTCCGGAGGGCCCAACACCGGGGAGCTGTTTTTT.

This clonotype was counted between two and nine times. This chain links TRBV11-1 with TRBJ2-3; D remains ambiguous. Between the trimmed V and J ends, which lost 5 bases and 2 bases, there was a span of 17 bases. The V gene's germline CDR1 is SGHAT and CDR2 FQDESV (reference sequence). This CDR3 has 16 residues. The CDR3 DNA reads TGTGCCAGCAGCCAACGAGCTGGCTTAGTCACAGATACGCAGTATTTT. Translated, it gives CASSQRAGLVTDTQYF.

The sample holds a few counts of this clonotype. The V gene is TRBV5-1, the J gene TRBJ2-6; D unclear. This CDR3 has 16 amino acids. V gave up 4 bases and J gave up 0 bases, with 11 bases separating them. The V gene's germline CDR1 is SGHRS and CDR2 YFSETQ. The CDR3 region has the DNA TGCGCCAGCAGCATTGGGATCTACTCTGGGGCCAACGTCCTGACTTTC. It yields the protein CASSIGIYSGANVLTF.

J is TRBJ1-3 and V is TRBV7-2, with D unresolved. Trimming left V 3 bases short and J 0 bases short, with 9 bases between. The CDR3 is 15 amino acids. Germline V CDR1 and CDR2: SGHTA, FQGNSA. CDR3 in amino acids: CASSFHKDSGNTIYF. CDR3 bases: TGTGCCAGCAGCTTCCATAAAGACTCTGGAAACACCATATATTTT.

The chain links TRBV27 to TRBJ2-4; 7 bases align to TRBD1. The trim removed 6 bases at V and 15 bases at J, leaving 14 bases unmatched. CDR3 length equals 13 residues. The germline V gene encodes CDR1 MNHEY and CDR2 SMNVEV (reference sequence). CDR3 coding DNA: TGTGCCAGCAGGGATCGGAAGGGGGCTCAGAGGTACTTC. Translated, it gives CASRDRKGAQRYF.

This chain links TRBV5-1 with TRBJ2-2; D is uncertain. V gave up 2 bases and J gave up 7 bases, with 12 bases separating them. Per germline, CDR1 SGHRS and CDR2 YFSETQ. There are 14 residues in the CDR3. The CDR3 here is CASSLRAGGGELFF. As DNA, the CDR3 is TGCGCCAGCAGCTTAAGGGCCGGTGGCGGGGAGCTGTTTTTT.

The chain is built from TRBV29-1 and TRBJ2-3; unclear D gene. The V end lost 4 bases, the J end lost 0 bases, and 11 bases lay between the germline ends. Germline CDR1 is SQVTM and CDR2 is ANQGSEA. This CDR3 is built from 14 residues. CDR3 in DNA: TGCAGCGTTGTAGGGTCTTCTAGCACAGATACGCAGTATTTT. This codes for CSVVGSSSTDTQYF.

The chain is built from TRBV6-1 and TRBJ2-2, with TRBD1 matching 10 bases. Losses at the gene ends were 4 bases for V and 4 bases for J; bases not matched to a gene: 3. In germline, CDR1 is MNHNS, CDR2 SASEGT. The CDR3 has 15 residues. This chain's CDR3 is CASSVGTGVTGELFF. DNA of the CDR3: TGTGCCAGCAGTGTCGGGACAGGGGTCACCGGGGAGCTGTTTTTT.

A few counts support this clonotype. The junction does not match germline at one end; this may be a read error. The chain recombines TRBV7-8 with TRBJ2-3, with D unclear. CDR3 length: 13 residues. Germline assignment: CDR1 SGHVS and CDR2 FQNEAQ. The CDR3 DNA reads as TGTGCCAGCCAGCTTTACAGCACAGATACGCGGTATTTT. As protein: CASQLYSTDTRYF.

This CDR3 is CSVPSDSGSEQFF. In DNA form, the CDR3 reads TGCAGCGTGCCCTCGGACTCCGGGTCTGAGCAGTTCTTC. The genes are TRBV29-1 and TRBJ2-5, with D tentatively TRBD2 (5 bases). The J call may be in error: the DNA end matches TRBJ2-1 better. This CDR3 has 13 amino acids. The germline V gene has CDR1 SQVTM and CDR2 ANQGSEA.

The chain joins TRBV3-1 to TRBJ2-1; TRBD2 matches at 10 bases. The CDR3 length is 16 residues. Per the germline V gene, CDR1 is LGHDT and CDR2 is YNNKEL (reference sequence). V gave up 4 bases and J gave up 8 bases; unmatched junction bases: 11. This CDR3 reads CASSLSSGGFSHEQFF. The CDR3 region has the DNA TGTGCCAGCAGCCTATCTAGCGGGGGTTTCAGCCATGAGCAGTTCTTC.

There are a few counts of this clonotype. The J gene is TRBJ1-6, the V gene TRBV20-1, with TRBD1 identical over 8 bases. CDR3 length: 17 residues. J gave up 6 bases and V 5 bases, and 15 bases lay outside the gene matches. Per germline, CDR1 DFQATT and CDR2 SNEGSKA (reference sequence). The CDR3 here is CSASKTGTGVPNSPLHF. CDR3 coding DNA: TGCAGTGCTTCTAAAACCGGGACAGGAGTACCTAATTCACCCCTCCACTTT.

This clonotype was found many times. The chain uses TRBV7-2 and TRBJ2-1; 9 nucleotides agree with TRBD2. J was trimmed by 4 bases and V by 5 bases; bases with no gene match: 3. The CDR3 runs 14 residues. CDR1 SGHTA and CDR2 FQGNSA come from the germline V gene. CDR3 DNA: TGTGCCAGCAGCCCGGCGGGGGGGTACAATGAGCAGTTCTTC. Protein sequence: CASSPAGGYNEQFF.

This chain connects TRBV20-1 to TRBJ2-5; D is ambiguous. CDR3 length: 13 residues. The ends were cut back, 3 bases at V and 3 bases at J, with 11 bases in the middle. Germline V gives CDR1 DFQATT, CDR2 SNEGSKA (reference sequence). CDR3 in DNA: TGCAGTGCTAGTCCCCCCAATGAAGAGACCCAGTACTTC. Protein product: CSASPPNEETQYF.

This clonotype has a handful of counts. The CDR3 region is CASGSGTGDYNEQFF. For the CDR3, the DNA is TGTGCCAGCGGATCCGGGACAGGGGACTACAATGAGCAGTTCTTC. This rearrangement joins TRBV3-1 to TRBJ2-1; the match to TRBD1 covers 10 bases. This CDR3 has 15 residues. The trim removed 8 bases at V and 3 bases at J, leaving 7 bases unmatched. The germline CDR1 and CDR2 sequences are LGHDT and YNNKEL (reference sequence).

The chain has TRBV4-3 and TRBJ2-5; D gene unclear. TRBJ2-7 explains the end of the DNA better; the J call may be wrong. The germline V gene has CDR1 LGHNA and CDR2 YSLEER. The CDR3 runs to 13 residues. CDR3 residues: CASSPSIAYEQYF. The CDR3, as DNA: TGCGCCAGCAGCCCCAGTATAGCCTACGAGCAGTACTTC.

This chain joins TRBV15 and TRBJ2-1, with TRBD2 as a possible D gene (5 bases). The CDR3 consists of 13 residues. Trimming shortened V by 8 bases and J by 5 bases, and 13 bases separated the two germline ends. CDR1 and CDR2 from the germline V gene are LNHNV and YYDKDF (reference sequence). The CDR3 spells CATSRTGNNEQFF. The CDR3 DNA reads as TGTGCCACCTCCAGGACTGGCAACAATGAGCAGTTCTTC.

The table lists this clonotype with a few counts. The chain employs TRBV4-2 and TRBJ1-3; maybe TRBD1 (5 bases). From germline, CDR1 is LGHNA and CDR2 YNFKEQ. V lost 0 bases to trimming and J lost 2 bases, with 8 bases between them. This CDR3 has 15 amino acids. DNA for the CDR3: TGTGCCAGCAGCCAAGAAGGGGTTGCTGGAAACACCATATATTTT. Protein product: CASSQEGVAGNTIYF.

This chain connects TRBV6-2 or TRBV6-3 to TRBJ2-7, with TRBD2 matching over 8 bases. The CDR3 runs 15 residues. Trimming removed 2 bases from V and 3 bases from J; junction bases left unmatched: 6. Germline CDR1 reads MNHEY; CDR2 reads SVGEGT. For the CDR3, the DNA is TGTGCCAGCAGTTACGGGGGGACTAGTATCTACGAGCAGTACTTC. It encodes CASSYGGTSIYEQYF.

The rearrangement uses TRBV29-1 and TRBJ1-1, with 9 bases lining up with TRBD1. Per the germline V gene, CDR1 is SQVTM and CDR2 is ANQGSEA. Unmatched junction bases numbered 6, after V lost 4 bases and J lost 3 bases. The CDR3 is 14 residues long. The CDR3 DNA reads TGCAGCGTTGGCGTGACAGGGGGGGACACTGAAGCTTTCTTT. Translated: CSVGVTGGDTEAFF.

This clonotype showed up just a few times. The V and J genes are TRBV12-3 or TRBV12-4 and TRBJ1-4; 7 bases map to TRBD1. The length of the CDR3 is 15 residues. V was clipped by 5 bases and J by 7 bases; unmatched bases: 10. The CDR3 loop reads CASSRPRGGAEKLFF. The CDR3 coding sequence is TGTGCCAGCAGTCGACCCAGGGGGGGAGCTGAAAAACTGTTTTTT.

This clonotype was observed a handful of times. This chain links TRBV2 with TRBJ2-7; D might be TRBD2 (5 bases). The CDR3 is 14 amino acids. V gave up 3 bases and J gave up 6 bases, with 15 bases separating them. Germline-derived CDR1 and CDR2 are SNHLY and FYNNEI. The CDR3 protein is CASSDSQEVGEQYF. The CDR3 region has the DNA TGTGCCAGCAGTGACAGTCAGGAGGTGGGCGAGCAGTACTTC.

This clonotype was seen at least ten times. The chain links TRBV3-1 to TRBJ1-1; unclear D gene. The CDR3 is 13 residues long. Germline CDR1 is LGHDT and CDR2 is YNNKEL (reference sequence). Trimming shortened V by 1 base and J by 11 bases, and 14 bases separated the two germline ends. The CDR3 region has the DNA TGTGCCAGCAGCCAAGCGTCTATAGTTGGCGCTTTCTTT. This encodes CASSQASIVGAFF.